This T cell receptor beta chain was observed in a study of prognosis after radiotherapy for stage I lung cancer. Study findings and constraints: Tumor specificity of expanded TCR clones went undetermined. There was a fall in unique TCR clone counts after stereotactic body radiation therapy, median 10,088 versus 6,861.

Multiplex PCR, run in two rounds, amplified TCR beta CDR3 from genomic DNA. Gene-specific TRBV and TRBJ primers were used in PCR round one. TCRdb called the multiplex PCR reads again in MiXCR, with one record for every CDR3 protein. The top ten clones hold just under 9.5% of a sample with about 51,000 distinct CDR3 sequences, roughly 36% of them seen once. There are 14 residues in the CDR3. V gave up 7 bases and J gave up 6 bases, with 16 bases separating them. In germline, CDR1 is MNHEY, CDR2 SVGEGT. This clonotype was found many times. Its target is not known. Sample: PBMCs, taken before or after stereotactic body radiation therapy (not recorded which). This chain links TRBV6-2 or TRBV6-3 with TRBJ2-4, with D perhaps matching TRBD1 (5 bases). This TCR was recovered from a donor aged 50 or older with non-small cell lung cancer. As DNA, the CDR3 is TGTGCCAGCACTAGTATCAGGGTGGGAAACATTCAGTACTTC. This encodes CASTSIRVGNIQYF.